This TCR beta chain was identified during a study of cytomegalovirus exposure and HLA in healthy donors. Whole-study results and caveats: An ancestry cluster, one associated with Asian ancestry, reportedly showed fewer N-insertions than the approximately 670-donor mean in a later analysis. TRBV6-2, TRBV6-3 and some other V segments were excluded as indistinguishable. Among CMV-associated TCR beta chains, most appeared HLA-restricted in a later analysis.

The V and J ends lost 3 bases and 0 bases respectively, with 18 bases between them. The CDR3 spans 17 residues. Germline V gives CDR1 LGHNA, CDR2 YSLEER. A remark on this clone: Its antigen is unidentified. Other DNA sequences within the sample encode an identical CDR3.

PCR primers comprised 60 Vbeta and 13 Jbeta primers. Here immunoSEQ multiplex PCR was the method, and the copy in TCRdb shows in-frame clones only, minus some. The sample lists some 150,000 clones, around 60% occurring once. The chain joins TRBV4-3 to TRBJ2-7; D might be TRBD2 (5 bases). Sequenced sample: PBMCs. The TCR originated in a woman in her fifties or sixties in good health and CMV-seropositive. The CDR3 DNA is TGCGCCAGCAGCCAGTATGCGTTAACGGGGAGCTCCTACGAGCAGTACTTC. It yields the protein CASSQYALTGSSYEQYF.